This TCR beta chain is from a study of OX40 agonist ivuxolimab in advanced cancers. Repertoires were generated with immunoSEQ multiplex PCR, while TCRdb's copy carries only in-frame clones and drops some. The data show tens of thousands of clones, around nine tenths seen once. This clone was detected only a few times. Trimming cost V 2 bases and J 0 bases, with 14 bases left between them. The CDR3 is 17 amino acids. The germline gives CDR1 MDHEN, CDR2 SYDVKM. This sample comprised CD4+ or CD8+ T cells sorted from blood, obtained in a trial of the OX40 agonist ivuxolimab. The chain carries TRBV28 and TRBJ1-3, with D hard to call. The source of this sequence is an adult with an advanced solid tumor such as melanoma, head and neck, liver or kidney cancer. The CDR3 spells CASSLGSTPASGNTIYF. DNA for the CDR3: TGTGCCAGCAGTTTAGGTTCAACACCCGCCTCTGGAAACACCATATATTTT.